A selection of T cell receptor beta chains follows, all from one sample in a study of shared T cell receptors in the human thymus. The data were produced by immunoSEQ multiplex PCR, yet TCRdb's version contains in-frame clones alone and is incomplete. The table shows roughly 660,000 clones, with 70% to 90% occurring only once. These sequences were also reported in another study, on human thymus T cells.

Sequencing used thymocytes. The receptors derive from a boy under two years old with a congenital heart defect. The CDR3 runs from the conserved cysteine through the conserved F or W. Fields, in order: J gene, clone size, V gene, D gene, CDR3 protein, CDR3 DNA. A D gene is named only where the DNA matches it firmly. Size tells how often a clone was seen (once, few, many) or the class of an expanded clone, and some rows leave it out.

TRBJ2-7,-,TRBV4-1,-,CASSQPLRGYEQYF,TGCGCCAGCAGCCAACCGCTTAGGGGCTACGAGCAGTACTTC
TRBJ1-2,-,TRBV5-1,TRBD1,CASSGGQAIPLLGGYTF,TGCGCCAGCAGCGGAGGACAGGCCATTCCGCTACTCGGTGGCTACACCTTC
TRBJ1-4,-,TRBV6-5,-,CASSLLQGHEKLFF,TGTGCCAGCAGTTTGTTACAGGGACATGAAAAACTGTTTTTT
TRBJ2-7,-,TRBV19,TRBD1,CASTQGGQAAGPYEQYF,TGTGCCAGTACCCAAGGGGGACAGGCGGCAGGGCCCTACGAGCAGTACTTC
TRBJ2-3,-,TRBV9,-,CASSVEPAGSIDTQYF,TGTGCCAGCAGCGTAGAACCAGCGGGCAGCATAGATACGCAGTATTTT
TRBJ1-2,-,TRBV18,-,CASSPNRARGGYTF,TGTGCCAGCTCACCCAACCGGGCACGGGGTGGCTACACCTTC
TRBJ1-5,-,TRBV19,TRBD1,CASSWDRNYQPQHF,TGTGCCAGTAGTTGGGACAGAAACTATCAGCCCCAGCATTTT
TRBJ2-7,-,TRBV29-1,-,CSVQVDTGSYEQYF,TGCAGCGTCCAGGTGGACACCGGCTCCTACGAGCAGTACTTC
TRBJ2-7,-,TRBV4-2,TRBD2,CASSQDSSGVYEQYF,TGTGCCAGCAGCCAAGATTCTAGCGGGGTCTACGAGCAGTACTTC
TRBJ2-3,-,TRBV6-5,TRBD2,CASSYVVAGLNTQYF,TGTGCCAGCAGTTACGTGGTAGCGGGACTAAATACGCAGTATTTT
TRBJ1-3,-,TRBV6-5,-,CASSKQGSGNTIYF,TGTGCCAGCAGTAAACAGGGTTCTGGAAACACCATATATTTT
TRBJ2-2,-,TRBV5-1,-,CASSLATGIGTGELFF,TGCGCCAGCAGCTTGGCAACAGGGATAGGCACCGGGGAGCTGTTTTTT
TRBJ2-1,-,TRBV4-3,-,CASSHRLVRNEQFF,TGCGCCAGCAGCCACAGACTAGTTAGGAATGAGCAGTTCTTC
TRBJ1-1,-,TRBV5-4,-,CASSTGSPGVEAFF,TGTGCCAGCAGCACCGGGAGCCCGGGAGTTGAAGCTTTCTTT
TRBJ2-4,-,TRBV28,-,CASSSRTGRDGLAKNIQYF,TGTGCCAGCAGTTCCCGGACAGGGAGGGACGGACTGGCCAAAAACATTCAGTACTTC
TRBJ2-3,-,TRBV30,-,CAVEADTQYF,TGTGCCGTGGAGGCAGATACGCAGTATTTT
TRBJ2-2,-,TRBV28,-,CASRPGTRSGELFF,TGTGCCAGCAGACCCGGGACTCGTTCCGGGGAGCTGTTTTTT
TRBJ2-3,-,TRBV7-2,TRBD2,CASSLSASGRSTDTQYF,TGTGCCAGCAGCTTATCGGCTAGCGGGAGGTCCACAGATACGCAGTATTTT
TRBJ2-5,few,TRBV30,TRBD2,CAWKDSGALYQETQYF,TGTGCCTGGAAGGATAGCGGGGCCCTCTACCAAGAGACCCAGTACTTC
TRBJ2-3,-,TRBV12-5,-,CASGLSGHPTDTQYF,TGTGCTAGTGGTTTGTCTGGACACCCCACAGATACGCAGTATTTT
TRBJ1-1,-,TRBV7-9,-,CASSLPRTEAFF,TGTGCCAGCAGCCTACCTCGGACTGAAGCTTTCTTT
TRBJ1-1,-,TRBV7-9,TRBD1,CASNWGTGGLGTEAFF,TGTGCCAGCAACTGGGGGACAGGTGGGCTCGGCACTGAAGCTTTCTTT
TRBJ2-7,once,TRBV5-6,TRBD2,CASSPGDRGLAGHSYEQYF,TGTGCCAGCAGCCCCGGGGACAGGGGACTAGCGGGTCATTCCTACGAGCAGTACTTC
TRBJ2-5,-,TRBV5-1,TRBD1,CASSWDRGQETQYF,TGCGCCAGCAGCTGGGACAGGGGACAAGAGACCCAGTACTTC
TRBJ1-2,-,TRBV5-1,TRBD1,CASSLLGVEGTGFF,TGCGCCAGCAGCTTGTTAGGGGTCGAGGGGACAGGGTTCTTC
TRBJ2-5,-,TRBV7-9,TRBD1,CASSSTGAGETQYF,TGTGCCAGCAGCTCGACAGGGGCAGGGGAGACCCAGTACTTC
TRBJ1-5,once,TRBV27,-,CASSSWEANQPQHF,TGTGCCAGCAGTTCCTGGGAGGCCAATCAGCCCCAGCATTTT
TRBJ2-4,-,TRBV7-8,TRBD2,CASSLHGRTKNIQYF,TGTGCCAGCAGCTTACACGGGAGGACCAAAAACATTCAGTACTTC
TRBJ2-5,-,TRBV27,TRBD1,CASSSLTGEETQYF,TGTGCCAGCAGTTCCCTTACAGGGGAAGAGACCCAGTACTTC
TRBJ2-7,-,TRBV11-2,-,CASSLDSPPAPHYEQYF,TGTGCCAGCAGCTTAGATAGCCCACCCGCGCCACACTACGAGCAGTACTTC
TRBJ2-1,-,TRBV30,TRBD2,CAWTNSGGYHEQFF,TGTGCCTGGACGAATAGCGGGGGGTACCATGAGCAGTTCTTC
TRBJ2-7,-,TRBV6-5,TRBD2,CATGLAGVPYEQYF,TGTGCCACCGGGCTAGCGGGAGTCCCCTACGAGCAGTACTTC
TRBJ1-4,-,TRBV7-2,TRBD1,CASSHKTGGLNEKLFF,TGTGCCAGCAGCCACAAGACAGGGGGGCTTAATGAAAAACTGTTTTTT
TRBJ2-1,-,TRBV20-1,-,CTPADEQFF,TGCACCCCGGCGGATGAGCAGTTCTTC
TRBJ2-3,once,TRBV5-1,TRBD1,CASSSRTGYTQYF,TGCGCCAGCAGCAGCCGGACAGGGTATACGCAGTATTTT
TRBJ1-2,once,TRBV14,-,CASSHGHSVGYTF,TGTGCCAGCAGCCACGGACACTCTGTTGGCTACACCTTC
TRBJ2-5,-,TRBV4-1,TRBD2,CASSQESASGHQETQYF,TGCGCCAGCAGCCAAGAGTCGGCTAGCGGGCACCAAGAGACCCAGTACTTC
TRBJ2-7,-,TRBV5-8,TRBD2,CASSLWFSGRAHEQYF,TGTGCCAGCAGCTTGTGGTTCAGCGGGAGGGCCCACGAGCAGTACTTC
TRBJ2-2,-,TRBV4-3,TRBD1,CASSQAPRPQGANTGELFF,TGCGCCAGCAGCCAAGCCCCGCGGCCGCAGGGGGCGAACACCGGGGAGCTGTTTTTT
TRBJ2-4,-,TRBV7-9,TRBD2,CASSPRDYLKNIQYF,TGTGCCAGCAGCCCCCGGGACTACCTCAAAAACATTCAGTACTTC
TRBJ2-2,-,TRBV28,TRBD1,CASSLRTGAGTGELFF,TGTGCCAGCAGTTTAAGGACAGGGGCGGGGACCGGGGAGCTGTTTTTT
TRBJ2-4,few,TRBV7-9,-,CASSLAGIADHLKNIQYF,TGTGCCAGCAGCTTAGCGGGAATAGCGGATCATCTTAAAAACATTCAGTACTTC
TRBJ1-3,-,TRBV15,-,CATSRDKQGVGNTIYF,TGTGCCACCAGCAGAGATAAACAGGGAGTTGGAAACACCATATATTTT
TRBJ1-4,-,TRBV6-5,-,CASRSDSINEKLFF,TGTGCCAGCAGGTCGGACAGCATAAATGAAAAACTGTTTTTT
TRBJ2-7,-,TRBV4-2,-,CASSPYRVENEQYF,TGTGCCAGCAGCCCCTACAGGGTAGAGAACGAGCAGTACTTC
TRBJ2-7,-,TRBV2,TRBD2,CASTSGRNEQYF,TGTGCCAGCACTAGCGGGAGAAACGAGCAGTACTTC
TRBJ2-7,-,TRBV25-1,-,CASEWAHEQYF,TGTGCCAGCGAGTGGGCCCACGAGCAGTACTTC
TRBJ2-1,-,TRBV6-5,TRBD2,CASSYQRGSSYNEQFF,TGTGCCAGCAGTTACCAGCGGGGGAGCTCCTACAATGAGCAGTTCTTC
TRBJ1-1,-,TRBV25-1,TRBD1,CASRGTGGGRGTEAFF,TGTGCCAGCAGGGGGACAGGGGGCGGGCGGGGCACTGAAGCTTTCTTT
TRBJ2-5,-,TRBV27,TRBD1,CASRAGGEEETQYF,TGTGCCAGCAGGGCAGGGGGCGAAGAAGAGACCCAGTACTTC
TRBJ1-1,-,TRBV18,-,CASSPPNPPRRSEAFF,TGTGCCAGCTCACCACCAAACCCACCGCGACGGAGTGAAGCTTTCTTT
TRBJ2-7,-,TRBV4-3,-,CASSQDSLSYEQYF,TGCGCCAGCAGCCAAGATTCACTATCCTACGAGCAGTACTTC
TRBJ2-1,-,TRBV2,TRBD2,CASSEGAGGKYNEQFF,TGTGCCAGCAGTGAAGGAGCGGGAGGGAAATACAATGAGCAGTTCTTC
TRBJ2-7,-,TRBV6-1,TRBD1,CASSAPGQGMEQYF,TGTGCCAGCAGTGCCCCGGGACAGGGGATGGAGCAGTACTTC
TRBJ2-7,-,TRBV15,-,CATSRLGGTYEQYF,TGTGCCACCAGCAGGTTAGGGGGAACCTACGAGCAGTACTTC